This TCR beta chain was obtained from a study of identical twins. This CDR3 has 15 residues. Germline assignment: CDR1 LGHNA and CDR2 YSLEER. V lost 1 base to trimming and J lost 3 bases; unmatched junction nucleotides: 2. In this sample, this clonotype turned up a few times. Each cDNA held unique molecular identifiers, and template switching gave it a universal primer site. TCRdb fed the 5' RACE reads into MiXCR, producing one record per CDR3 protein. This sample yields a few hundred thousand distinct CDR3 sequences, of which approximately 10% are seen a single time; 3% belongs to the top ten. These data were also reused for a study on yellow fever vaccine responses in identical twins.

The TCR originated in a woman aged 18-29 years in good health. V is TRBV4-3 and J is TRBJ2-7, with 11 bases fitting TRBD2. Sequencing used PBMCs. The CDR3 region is CASSQGLAGFYEQYF. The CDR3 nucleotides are TGCGCCAGCAGCCAAGGACTAGCGGGATTCTACGAGCAGTACTTC.